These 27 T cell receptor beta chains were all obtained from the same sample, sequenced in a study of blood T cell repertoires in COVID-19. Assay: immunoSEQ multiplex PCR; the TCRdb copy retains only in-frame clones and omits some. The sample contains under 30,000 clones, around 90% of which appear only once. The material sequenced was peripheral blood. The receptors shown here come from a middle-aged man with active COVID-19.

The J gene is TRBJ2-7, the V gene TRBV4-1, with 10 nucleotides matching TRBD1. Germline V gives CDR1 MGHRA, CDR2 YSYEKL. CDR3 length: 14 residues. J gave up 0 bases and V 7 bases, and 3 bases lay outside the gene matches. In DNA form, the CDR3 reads TGCGCCAGCACCAGGGACAGGGGCTCCTACGAGCAGTACTTC. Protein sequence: CASTRDRGSYEQYF.

The CDR3 spells CASSPSWAQDNEQFF. The CDR3 DNA follows: TGTGCCAGCTCACCTTCCTGGGCCCAAGACAATGAGCAGTTCTTC. This chain joins TRBV18 and TRBJ2-1; D gene uncertain. The length of the CDR3 is 15 residues. Germline loops: CDR1 KGHSH, CDR2 LQKENI. The germline V and J ends were trimmed by 3 bases and 5 bases, with 14 bases remaining between them.

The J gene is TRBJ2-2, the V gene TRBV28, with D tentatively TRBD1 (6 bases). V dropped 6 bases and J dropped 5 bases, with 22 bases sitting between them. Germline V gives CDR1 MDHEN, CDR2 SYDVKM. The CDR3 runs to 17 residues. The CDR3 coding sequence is TGTGCCAGCAGCAAACCCCAGGGGATGCTAACGACCGGGGAGCTGTTTTTT. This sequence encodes CASSKPQGMLTTGELFF. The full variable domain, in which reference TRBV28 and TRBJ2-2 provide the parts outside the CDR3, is DVKVTQSSRYLVKRTGEKVFLECVQDMDHENMFWYRQDPGLGLRLIYFSYDVKMKEKGDIPEGYSVSREKKERFSLILESASTNQTSMYLCASSKPQGMLTTGELFFGEGSRLTVL.

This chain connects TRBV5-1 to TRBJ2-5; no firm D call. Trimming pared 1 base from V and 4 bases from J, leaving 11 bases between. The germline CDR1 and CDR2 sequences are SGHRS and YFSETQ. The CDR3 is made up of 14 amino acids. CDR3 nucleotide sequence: TGCGCCAGCAGCTTGACTGACTCGGGAGAGACCCAGTACTTC. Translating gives CASSLTDSGETQYF.

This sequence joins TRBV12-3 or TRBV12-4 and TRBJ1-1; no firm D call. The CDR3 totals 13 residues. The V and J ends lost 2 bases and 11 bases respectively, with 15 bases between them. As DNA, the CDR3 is TGTGCCAGCAGTTTAACTAGCCCCGTCGGGGCTTTCTTT. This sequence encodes CASSLTSPVGAFF.

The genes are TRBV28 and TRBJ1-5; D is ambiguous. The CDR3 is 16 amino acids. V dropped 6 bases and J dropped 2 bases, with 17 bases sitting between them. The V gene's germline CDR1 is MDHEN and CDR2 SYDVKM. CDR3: CASSKHRVVGNQPQHF. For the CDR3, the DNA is TGTGCCAGCAGCAAGCACCGGGTAGTAGGCAATCAGCCCCAGCATTTT.

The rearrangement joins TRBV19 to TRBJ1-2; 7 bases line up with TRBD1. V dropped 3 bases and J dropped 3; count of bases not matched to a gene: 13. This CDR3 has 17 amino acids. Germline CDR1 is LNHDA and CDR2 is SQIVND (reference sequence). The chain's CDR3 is CASSIPGLRGHHYGYTF. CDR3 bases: TGTGCCAGTAGTATCCCGGGGCTAAGGGGGCATCACTATGGCTACACCTTC.

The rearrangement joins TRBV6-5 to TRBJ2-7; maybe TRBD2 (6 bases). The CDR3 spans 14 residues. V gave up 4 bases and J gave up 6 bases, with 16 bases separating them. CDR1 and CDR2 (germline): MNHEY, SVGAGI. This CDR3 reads CASSSGTSLAEQYF. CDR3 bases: TGTGCCAGCAGTTCGGGGACTTCCCTCGCCGAGCAGTACTTC.

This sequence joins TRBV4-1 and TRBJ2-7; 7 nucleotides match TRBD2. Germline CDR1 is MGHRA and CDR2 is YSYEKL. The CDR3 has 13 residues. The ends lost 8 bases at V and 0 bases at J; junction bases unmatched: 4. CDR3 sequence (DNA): TGCGCCAGCGCCGCGGGAGTCTCCTACGAGCAGTACTTC. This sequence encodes CASAAGVSYEQYF.

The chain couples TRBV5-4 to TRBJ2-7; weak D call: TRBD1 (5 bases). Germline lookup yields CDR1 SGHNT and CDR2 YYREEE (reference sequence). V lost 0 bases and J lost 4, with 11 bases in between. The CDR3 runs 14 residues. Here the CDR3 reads CASSLATEIYEQYF. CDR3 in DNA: TGTGCCAGCAGCTTGGCGACAGAGATTTACGAGCAGTACTTC.

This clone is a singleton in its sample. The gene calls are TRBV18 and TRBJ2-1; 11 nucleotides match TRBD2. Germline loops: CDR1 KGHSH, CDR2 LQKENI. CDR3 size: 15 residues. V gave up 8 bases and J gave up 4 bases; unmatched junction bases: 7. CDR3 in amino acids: CASLAGLAEYNEQFF. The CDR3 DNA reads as TGTGCCAGCCTAGCGGGACTAGCGGAATACAATGAGCAGTTCTTC.

CDR3 in amino acids: CASSLNRVGTDTQYF. Here the CDR3 DNA reads TGCGCCAGCAGTCTTAACAGGGTAGGCACAGATACGCAGTATTTT. V gene TRBV10-2 combines with J gene TRBJ2-3; D may be TRBD1 (6 bases). Germline assignment: CDR1 WSHSY and CDR2 SAAADI. The CDR3 is made up of 15 amino acids. V lost 5 bases and J lost 1, with 13 bases in between.

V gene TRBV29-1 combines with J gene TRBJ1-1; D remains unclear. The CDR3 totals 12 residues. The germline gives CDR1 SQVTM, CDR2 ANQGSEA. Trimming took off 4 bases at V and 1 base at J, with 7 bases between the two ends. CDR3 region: CSVAGRNTEAFF. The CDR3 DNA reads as TGCAGCGTTGCTGGCAGGAACACTGAAGCTTTCTTT.

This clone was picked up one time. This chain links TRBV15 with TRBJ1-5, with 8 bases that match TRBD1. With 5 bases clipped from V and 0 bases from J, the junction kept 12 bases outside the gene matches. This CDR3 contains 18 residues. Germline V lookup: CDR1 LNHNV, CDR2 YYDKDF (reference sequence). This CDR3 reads CATSERPTGGYSNQPQHF. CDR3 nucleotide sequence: TGTGCCACCAGCGAGAGACCTACAGGGGGGTATAGCAATCAGCCCCAGCATTTT.

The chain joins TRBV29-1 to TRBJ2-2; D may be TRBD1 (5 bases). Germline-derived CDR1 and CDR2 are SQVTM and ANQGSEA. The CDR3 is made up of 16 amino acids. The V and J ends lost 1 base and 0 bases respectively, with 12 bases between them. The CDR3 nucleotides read TGCAGCGTTGAAGTGGCAGGGAATCCGAACACCGGGGAGCTGTTTTTT. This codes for CSVEVAGNPNTGELFF.

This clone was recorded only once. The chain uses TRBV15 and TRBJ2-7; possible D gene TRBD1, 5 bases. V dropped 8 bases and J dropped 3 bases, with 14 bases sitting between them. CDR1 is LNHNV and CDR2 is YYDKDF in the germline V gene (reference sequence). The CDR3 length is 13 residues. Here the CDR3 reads CATGLERGYEQYF. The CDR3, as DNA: TGTGCCACCGGATTGGAAAGGGGCTACGAGCAGTACTTC.

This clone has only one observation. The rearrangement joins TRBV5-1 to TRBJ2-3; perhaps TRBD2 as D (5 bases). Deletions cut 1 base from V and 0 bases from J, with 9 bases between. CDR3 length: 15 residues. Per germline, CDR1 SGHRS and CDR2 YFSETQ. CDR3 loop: CASSLYGKSTDTQYF. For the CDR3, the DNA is TGCGCCAGCAGCTTGTACGGGAAGAGCACAGATACGCAGTATTTT. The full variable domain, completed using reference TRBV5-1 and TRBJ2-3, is KAGVTQTPRYLIKTRGQQVTLSCSPISGHRSVSWYQQTPGQGLQFLFEYFSETQRNKGNFPGRFSGRQFSNSRSEMNVSTLELGDSALYLCASSLYGKSTDTQYFGPGTRLTVL.

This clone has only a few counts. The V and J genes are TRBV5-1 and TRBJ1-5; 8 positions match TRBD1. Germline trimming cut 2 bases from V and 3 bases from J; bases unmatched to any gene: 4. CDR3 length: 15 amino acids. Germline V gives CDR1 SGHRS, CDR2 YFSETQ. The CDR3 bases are TGCGCCAGCAGCTTTCAGGGGGCGCCCAATCAGCCCCAGCATTTT. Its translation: CASSFQGAPNQPQHF.

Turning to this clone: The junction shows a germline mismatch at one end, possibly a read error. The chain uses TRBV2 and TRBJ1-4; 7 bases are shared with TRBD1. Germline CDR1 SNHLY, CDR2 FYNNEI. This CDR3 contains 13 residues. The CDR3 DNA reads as TGTGCCAGCAGCGGGAGGGAAGAGGGGGCGAAACTTTTT. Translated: CASSGREEGAKLF.

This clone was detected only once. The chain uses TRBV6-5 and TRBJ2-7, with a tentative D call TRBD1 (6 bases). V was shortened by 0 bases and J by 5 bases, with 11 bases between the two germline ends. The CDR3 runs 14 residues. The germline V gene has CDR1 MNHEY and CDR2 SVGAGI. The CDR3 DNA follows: TGTGCCAGCAGTTACTCGAACAGGGTACACGAGCAGTACTTC. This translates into CASSYSNRVHEQYF.

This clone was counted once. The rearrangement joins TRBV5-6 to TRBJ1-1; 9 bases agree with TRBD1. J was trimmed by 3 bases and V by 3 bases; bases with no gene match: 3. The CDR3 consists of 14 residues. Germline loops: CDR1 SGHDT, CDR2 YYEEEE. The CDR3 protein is CASSSGTGYTEAFF. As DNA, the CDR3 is TGTGCCAGCAGCTCAGGGACAGGGTACACTGAAGCTTTCTTT.

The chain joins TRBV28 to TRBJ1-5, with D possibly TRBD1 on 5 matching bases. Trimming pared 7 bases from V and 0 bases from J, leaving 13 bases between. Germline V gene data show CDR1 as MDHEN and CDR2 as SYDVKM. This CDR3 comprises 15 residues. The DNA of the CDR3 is TGTGCCAGCAAGTTTGCGGGGGGTAGCAATCAGCCCCAGCATTTT. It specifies CASKFAGGSNQPQHF.

The CDR3 is CASSGTVYTEAFF. The CDR3 nucleotides read TGTGCCAGCAGCGGGACAGTTTACACTGAAGCTTTCTTT. The chain combines TRBV5-4 with TRBJ1-1; TRBD1 matches at 7 bases. The length of the CDR3 is 13 residues. Germline V gene data show CDR1 as SGHNT and CDR2 as YYREEE (reference sequence). The V gene end was trimmed by 4 bases and the J gene end by 3 bases; junction bases not matched to a gene: 3.

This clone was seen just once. This chain's CDR3 is CASSLHPGGGGDTQYF. The CDR3 DNA reads TGTGCCAGCAGCCTCCATCCGGGGGGAGGGGGAGATACGCAGTATTTT. The chain recombines TRBV11-2 with TRBJ2-3; a weak D match, TRBD2 (7 bases). The CDR3 consists of 16 residues. V dropped 5 bases and J dropped 5 bases, with 20 bases sitting between them. Germline V gene sequence: CDR1 SGHAT, CDR2 FQNNGV.

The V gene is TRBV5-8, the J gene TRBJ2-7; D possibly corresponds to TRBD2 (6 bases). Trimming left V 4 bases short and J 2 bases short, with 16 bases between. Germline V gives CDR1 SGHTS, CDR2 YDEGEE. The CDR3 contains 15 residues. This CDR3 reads CASSRLGGTAYEQYF. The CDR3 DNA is TGTGCCAGCAGCCGCCTCGGAGGGACGGCCTACGAGCAGTACTTC.

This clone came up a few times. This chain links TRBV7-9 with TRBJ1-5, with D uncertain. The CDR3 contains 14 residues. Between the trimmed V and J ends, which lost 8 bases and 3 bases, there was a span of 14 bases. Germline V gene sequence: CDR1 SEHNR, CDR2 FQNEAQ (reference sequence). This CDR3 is CASYTRFTNQPQHF. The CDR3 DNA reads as TGTGCCAGCTACACACGTTTTACCAATCAGCCCCAGCATTTT.

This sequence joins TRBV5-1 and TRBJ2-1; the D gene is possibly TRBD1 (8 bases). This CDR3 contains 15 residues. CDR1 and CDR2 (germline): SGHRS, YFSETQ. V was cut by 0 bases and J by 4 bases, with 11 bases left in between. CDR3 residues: CASSLDRGGYNEQFF. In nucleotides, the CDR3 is TGCGCCAGCAGCTTGGACAGGGGGGGATACAATGAGCAGTTCTTC.